This T cell receptor beta chain came from a study of sequential checkpoint blockade in melanoma. Overall study: Maintenance nivolumab came after either treatment sequence. DNA from 91 pretreatment tumor samples underwent TCRβ immunosequencing. Some 22 patients had tumor biopsies before treatment and at week 13. Study conclusions and caveats: Rising tumor T-cell fraction and clonality meant about 30 times likelier benefit.

Described treatment: randomized to nivolumab then ipilimumab (arm A) or the reverse (arm B). Profiling relied on immunoSEQ multiplex PCR, and the TCRdb table lists in-frame clones only, not all of them. The sample yields roughly 36,000 clones, 30% to 40% seen once. As regards this clone: Its antigen is not identified.

The V gene's germline CDR1 is SGHRS and CDR2 YFSETQ. The CDR3 extends over 14 amino acids. The V end was cut by 3 bases, the J end by 3 bases, with 13 bases between. The rearrangement links TRBV5-1 to TRBJ2-7, with D maybe TRBD1 (6 bases). The receptor's source is a human donor with melanoma. This material consisted of tumor tissue (inferred from file names), taken from a patient given nivolumab and ipilimumab in sequence. This CDR3 is CASSSRQANYEQYF. CDR3 nucleotide sequence: TGCGCCAGCAGCTCCAGACAGGCGAACTACGAGCAGTACTTC.